This is a list of T cell receptor beta chains from one sample in a study of STAT5B mutations in CD4+ large granular lymphocyte leukemia. The repertoire was sequenced with immunoSEQ multiplex PCR; TCRdb's copy has only in-frame clones and lacks some. Counted here are 30,000 to 40,000 clones, 88% occurring once; the ten biggest clones make up about 0.97%. Material for sequencing was CD4+ T cells from blood buffy coats. These receptors were taken from a human donor in good health. Each CDR3 is given without its conserved first and last residue.

v_call: TRBV6-5; cdr3_aa: ASSSAQASSYEQY
v_call: TRBV30; cdr3_aa: AWSVGAGETQY
v_call: TRBV7-2; cdr3_aa: ASSWRQGALQF
v_call: TRBV7-6; cdr3_aa: ASSPSDNYGYT
v_call: TRBV14; cdr3_aa: ASSHGAAGGYPQY
v_call: TRBV5-6; cdr3_aa: ASSFFLDRPNTGELF
v_call: TRBV5-1; cdr3_aa: ASRVAREAYTDTQY
v_call: TRBV4-2; cdr3_aa: ASSQDAAGGGETQY
v_call: TRBV12-5; cdr3_aa: ASGTGTVYNEQF
v_call: TRBV5-4; cdr3_aa: ASLDRGAMNTEAF
v_call: TRBV30; cdr3_aa: AWSPEWFGSNQPQH
v_call: TRBV5-4; cdr3_aa: ASSLDQNEQF
v_call: TRBV5-5; cdr3_aa: ASSPNRPGQGAEQY
v_call: TRBV5-1; cdr3_aa: ASSLVPPVEGYNEQF
v_call: TRBV5-8; cdr3_aa: ASSLGGLGGANVLT
v_call: TRBV5-1; cdr3_aa: ASSFNTEAF
v_call: TRBV7-2; cdr3_aa: ASSQTPYGYT
v_call: TRBV9; cdr3_aa: ASSEGGHLYGYT
v_call: TRBV6-8; cdr3_aa: ASIPRTGNWVSYEQY
v_call: TRBV9; cdr3_aa: ASSVGGAENIQY
v_call: TRBV7-2; cdr3_aa: ASSRGRDTQY
v_call: TRBV7-9; cdr3_aa: ASRRLAGGAETQY
v_call: TRBV6-5; cdr3_aa: ASSRPSFNTGELF
v_call: TRBV5-1; cdr3_aa: ASGVGQQAYEQY
v_call: TRBV30; cdr3_aa: AWSVGSWGRGATYNEQF
v_call: TRBV6-5; cdr3_aa: ASSRDRYFPEQY
v_call: TRBV4-2; cdr3_aa: ASSQTSGAGAGELF
v_call: TRBV6-1; cdr3_aa: ASSEKGQGNTEAF
v_call: TRBV10-2; cdr3_aa: ASSEWGRETPLH
v_call: TRBV5-1; cdr3_aa: ASSSLGEGLAF
v_call: TRBV10-2; cdr3_aa: ASSKQEGMF
v_call: TRBV19; cdr3_aa: ASSPPWGDTEAF
v_call: TRBV9; cdr3_aa: ASSPWRLVDTQY
v_call: TRBV19; cdr3_aa: ASSIQGGNGYT
v_call: TRBV4-1; cdr3_aa: ASSQGPRTDTQY
v_call: TRBV30; cdr3_aa: AWNLKGPDKLF
v_call: TRBV5-4; cdr3_aa: ASSLQGQGNYEQY
v_call: TRBV5-1; cdr3_aa: ASTETANTGELF
v_call: TRBV5-1; cdr3_aa: ASSFAGATYEQY
v_call: TRBV7-8; cdr3_aa: ASSSTGNSNQPQH
v_call: TRBV27; cdr3_aa: ASSLSRGDNSPLH
v_call: TRBV25-1; cdr3_aa: ASSESQGRESYEQF
v_call: TRBV29-1; cdr3_aa: SVGDSFYYEQY
v_call: TRBV20-1; cdr3_aa: SATRGAAQY
v_call: TRBV5-7; cdr3_aa: ASSKSRDRGRVIQY
v_call: TRBV10-3; cdr3_aa: AITPRGTDGQAF